Listed below are T cell receptor beta chains from one sample, sequenced in a study of blood T cell repertoires in COVID-19. Clones were sequenced by immunoSEQ multiplex PCR, and TCRdb holds only the in-frame ones, with some missing. Of fewer than 150,000 clones in the sample, approximately 90% were seen once. Sequencing was done on a sample of peripheral blood. The receptors were sampled from a woman aged 45-60 years with acute or convalescent COVID-19. The CDR3 runs from the conserved cysteine through the conserved F or W. D genes are given only for firm matches.

d_call j_call v_call cdr3_nt cdr3_aa
TRBD1 TRBJ1-2 TRBV6-1 TGTGCCAGCAGTGAAGCAGGGACAGTCTATGGCTACACCTTC CASSEAGTVYGYTF
NA TRBJ1-6 TRBV11-2 TGTGCCAGCAGCCTACGCGGGGCGGGGTCGGATTCACCCCTCCACTTT CASSLRGAGSDSPLHF
NA TRBJ1-5 TRBV19 TGTGCCAGTAGAAACACGGGGGTCGCGCAGCCCCAGCATTTT CASRNTGVAQPQHF
TRBD2 TRBJ2-5 TRBV6-2/TRBV6-3 TGTGCCAGCAGTTACGCGGGGCTAGCGGGAGGGCACGAGACCCAGTACTTC CASSYAGLAGGHETQYF
NA TRBJ1-4 TRBV6-2/TRBV6-3 TGTGCCAGCAGTTATGGGACTTTGGGAAAACTGTTTTTT CASSYGTLGKLFF
NA TRBJ1-1 TRBV5-4 TGTGCCAGCAGTTTACGAGGCCGAACTGAAGCTTTCTTT CASSLRGRTEAFF
TRBD1 TRBJ2-7 TRBV25-1 TGTGCCAGCACCTGGGGACAGGGGTACGAGCAGTACTTC CASTWGQGYEQYF
NA TRBJ2-2 TRBV19 TGTGCCAGTAGGCGTGAAGACACCGGGGAGCTGTTTTTT CASRREDTGELFF
TRBD1 TRBJ2-7 TRBV7-6 TGTGCCAGCAGCTCAATATCGGGACAGGGCTACGAGCAGTACTTC CASSSISGQGYEQYF
NA TRBJ2-7 TRBV7-8 TGTGCCAGCAGCTCTCCCACAGGGAACGCTAACGAGCAGTACTTC CASSSPTGNANEQYF
NA TRBJ1-5 TRBV28 TGTGCCAGCAGCCCACCTGGGGGGGGAGGCAGAACCCAGCATTTT CASSPPGGGGRTQHF
TRBD1 TRBJ1-1 TRBV30 TGTGCCTGGAGTGGGGGACAGGCCAACACTGAAGCTTTCTTT CAWSGGQANTEAFF
NA TRBJ2-5 TRBV6-1 TGTGCCAGCAGTGAAACGGGGGGCCGGGAGACCCAGTACTTC CASSETGGRETQYF